Listed here are 27 T cell receptor beta chains from one sample, sequenced in a study of T cells expressing NK-cell markers. Reprocessing the 5' RACE reads, TCRdb reports a single entry for every CDR3 protein and omits DNA. The sample's table shows about 460,000 distinct CDR3 sequences. Sequenced sample: blood T cells: a sorted CD56 or NKG2C T cell subset, CD4+ or CD8+ T cells, or bulk PBMC T cells (not recorded which). The receptors stem from a woman between 50 and 59 years old in good health.

The genes are TRBV12-5 and TRBJ2-1; TCRdb's D call of TRBD1 is untestable without DNA. The CDR3 is 18 amino acids. The germline CDR1 and CDR2 sequences are LGHNT and FRNRAP. CDR3 sequence: CASGLVRFRQVGYNEQFF.

The chain's CDR3 is CAWRSSGSGTDTQYF. The V and J genes are TRBV30 and TRBJ2-3; TCRdb's D call of TRBD2 is untestable without DNA. The CDR3 totals 15 residues. From germline, CDR1 is GTSNPN and CDR2 SVGIG (reference sequence).

The gene calls are TRBV5-1 and TRBJ2-2; with no DNA, the TCRdb D assignment of TRBD1 cannot be verified. CDR3 size: 15 residues. In germline, CDR1 is SGHRS, CDR2 YFSETQ. CDR3: CASGPGQGITGELFF. Together with reference TRBV5-1 and TRBJ2-2, the CDR3 gives the full variable domain: KAGVTQTPRYLIKTRGQQVTLSCSPISGHRSVSWYQQTPGQGLQFLFEYFSETQRNKGNFPGRFSGRQFSNSRSEMNVSTLELGDSALYLCASGPGQGITGELFFGEGSRLTVL.

The chain is built from TRBV5-1 and TRBJ1-5. Germline V gene lookup returns CDR1 SGHRS and CDR2 YFSETQ. The CDR3 spans 13 residues. The CDR3 here is CASSSDSGQPQHF.

The chain combines TRBV16 with TRBJ1-3. Per germline, CDR1 KGHSY and CDR2 FQNENV. This CDR3 is built from 13 residues. CDR3 loop: CASSRVGGNTIYF. Using reference TRBV16 and TRBJ1-3 for the parts outside the CDR3, the full variable domain is GEEVAQTPKHLVRGEGQKAKLYCAPIKGHSYVFWYQQVLKNEFKFLISFQNENVFDETGMPKERFSAKCLPNSPCSLEIQATKLEDSAVYFCASSRVGGNTIYFGEGSWLTVV.

V is TRBV5-1 and J is TRBJ2-7. Germline V gene data show CDR1 as SGHRS and CDR2 as YFSETQ. The length of the CDR3 is 12 residues. The CDR3: CASRGSVIEQYF.

The J gene is TRBJ2-7, the V gene TRBV18. The CDR3 covers 12 residues. The germline V gene has CDR1 KGHSH and CDR2 LQKENI. The CDR3 spells CASSPRPHEQYF.

CDR3 in amino acids: CSVNRVTSGGNEQFF. The J gene is TRBJ2-1, the V gene TRBV29-1; without DNA, the TCRdb call of TRBD2 cannot be checked. This CDR3 comprises 15 residues. Germline values: CDR1 SQVTM, CDR2 ANQGSEA.

This chain joins TRBV29-1 and TRBJ1-1; TCRdb gives TRBD1 as the D gene, but with no DNA this cannot be confirmed. CDR1 and CDR2 (germline): SQVTM, ANQGSEA. This CDR3 contains 14 residues. The CDR3: CSVSRGTGGTEAFF. Looking up the rest from reference TRBV29-1 and TRBJ1-1 gives the full variable domain: SAVISQKPSRDICQRGTSLTIQCQVDSQVTMMFWYRQQPGQSLTLIATANQGSEATYESGFVIDKFPISRPNLTFSTLTVSNMSPEDSSIYLCSVSRGTGGTEAFFGQGTRLTVV.

V usage is TRBV7-2 and J usage is TRBJ1-1; checking the TCRdb D call of TRBD1 is not possible without DNA. The length of the CDR3 is 12 residues. CDR1 and CDR2 (germline): SGHTA, FQGNSA. CDR3 loop: CASRSRGAEAFF.

V is TRBV7-9 and J is TRBJ2-2; TCRdb's D gene call, TRBD2, goes unchecked for lack of DNA. Germline CDR1 is SEHNR and CDR2 is FQNEAQ (reference sequence). There are 16 residues in the CDR3. CDR3 in amino acids: CASSLAGGRTTGELFF.

This chain joins TRBV6-4 and TRBJ2-1; TCRdb designates TRBD1, a call that cannot be tested without DNA. Germline V gene sequence: CDR1 MRHNA, CDR2 SNTAGT. This CDR3 spans 17 amino acids. The CDR3 protein is CASSVSGLGIGTYEQFF.

This chain links TRBV5-1 with TRBJ2-5; TCRdb outputs TRBD2, but without DNA this stays unchecked. The CDR3 has 15 residues. The germline V gene encodes CDR1 SGHRS and CDR2 YFSETQ. CDR3: CASSLGSGRVETQYF.

The chain carries TRBV10-3 and TRBJ2-3; checking the TCRdb D call of TRBD2 is not possible without DNA. CDR3 length: 13 residues. Germline assignment: CDR1 ENHRY and CDR2 SYGVKD. The CDR3: CATTSANADTQYF.

The chain carries TRBV12-3 or TRBV12-4 and TRBJ2-1; TCRdb selects TRBD2, and the lack of DNA leaves this call unchecked. This CDR3 region has 13 residues. The CDR3 reads CASSLRSREEQFF.

The chain links TRBV20-1 to TRBJ2-7; TCRdb reports TRBD2, a call that lacks DNA to check it against. The germline V gene encodes CDR1 DFQATT and CDR2 SNEGSKA (reference sequence). The CDR3 loop spans 13 amino acids. CDR3 amino acids: CSVPLAGVSEQYF.

The chain carries TRBV9 and TRBJ2-1. The CDR3 length is 13 residues. Germline loops: CDR1 SGDLS, CDR2 YYNGEE. The CDR3 sequence: CASSGFERNEQFF.

This chain links TRBV9 with TRBJ2-2; TCRdb designates TRBD2, a call that cannot be tested without DNA. The CDR3 has 17 residues. The germline CDR1 and CDR2 sequences are SGDLS and YYNGEE. CDR3 loop: CASSTPSGRALTGELFF.

The chain combines TRBV5-5 with TRBJ1-4; TCRdb outputs TRBD1, but without DNA this stays unchecked. Germline CDR1 is SGHKS and CDR2 is YYEKEE (reference sequence). The CDR3 covers 15 residues. The CDR3 loop is CASSPWDRTNEKLFF.

The gene calls are TRBV25-1 and TRBJ2-7; TCRdb names TRBD1, which stays unverified in the absence of DNA. Germline lookup yields CDR1 MGHDK and CDR2 SYGVNS. This CDR3 is built from 15 residues. Here the CDR3 reads CASSEYGGETYEQYF.

This chain connects TRBV27 to TRBJ2-1; TCRdb's D gene call, TRBD1, goes unchecked for lack of DNA. Germline V CDR1 and CDR2: MNHEY, SMNVEV (reference sequence). The CDR3 totals 13 residues. The CDR3 reads CASSRDRVGEQFF.

The rearrangement joins TRBV28 to TRBJ2-7; TCRdb designates TRBD1, a call that cannot be tested without DNA. CDR1 is MDHEN and CDR2 is SYDVKM in the germline V gene. The CDR3 contains 17 residues. CDR3 sequence: CASSPRGAGQAVYEQYF.

This rearrangement joins TRBV27 to TRBJ1-4; TCRdb indicates TRBD1, and absent DNA this call remains unverified. Germline CDR1 and CDR2: MNHEY and SMNVEV (reference sequence). The length of the CDR3 is 15 residues. This CDR3 is CASSDTGSTNEKLFF.

This rearrangement joins TRBV18 to TRBJ2-1; TCRdb outputs TRBD2, but without DNA this stays unchecked. Germline CDR1 KGHSH, CDR2 LQKENI. The CDR3 has 18 residues. CDR3 protein: CASSLVSGSRGSYNEQFF.

The chain has TRBV7-8 and TRBJ1-1; TCRdb's assignment of TRBD1 cannot be checked, as there is no DNA. The germline gives CDR1 SGHVS, CDR2 FQNEAQ. The CDR3 extends over 18 amino acids. The CDR3 region is CASSLAWMAGVSNTEAFF.

The J gene is TRBJ2-1, the V gene TRBV12-5; absent DNA, TCRdb's TRBD1 call cannot be checked. Germline-derived CDR1 and CDR2 are LGHNT and FRNRAP. The CDR3 is 15 amino acids. The CDR3 sequence: CASGLVLAPTGEQFF. The variable domain in full, completed from reference TRBV12-5 and TRBJ2-1, reads DARVTQTPRHKVTEMGQEVTMRCQPILGHNTVFWYRQTMMQGLELLAYFRNRAPLDDSGMPKDRFSAEMPDATLATLKIQPSEPRDSAVYFCASGLVLAPTGEQFFGPGTRLTVL.

The chain uses TRBV12-3 or TRBV12-4 and TRBJ2-6; TCRdb outputs TRBD1, but without DNA this stays unchecked. This CDR3 is 15 amino acids long. This CDR3 is CASSAGTPGANVLTF.